The present TCR beta chain was sequenced within a study of CD8 T cells in ankylosing spondylitis. The study, taken as a whole, reports: Significant enrichment of disease-linked clones was reportedly seen in matched ankylosing spondylitis synovial fluid. Within peripheral blood, clones linked to disease were CD8+ and relatively rare. Blood of patients with ankylosing spondylitis appeared to be characterized by a TCR beta motif of about 8 highly homologous variants.

Deletions cut 2 bases from V and 7 bases from J, with 9 bases between. The CDR3 is 12 residues long. Quantitative 5'-RACE with molecular barcodes was used to make the TCR beta libraries. TCRdb re-called the 5' RACE reads through MiXCR, storing one row per CDR3 protein. The repertoire holds about 440,000 distinct CDR3 sequences, with roughly 17% as singletons. This clonotype has only a few counts. Its matching antigen is unknown. V gene TRBV23-1 combines with J gene TRBJ2-7; D is uncertain. TRBV23-1 is known as an ORF, though its function is uncertain. Sequencing was performed on blood, either unsorted or a sorted T cell fraction (not recorded which). This TCR came from a male donor with ankylosing spondylitis. The CDR3 loop reads CASSQRTTEQYF. CDR3 sequence (DNA): TGCGCCAGCAGTCAACGTACAACGGAGCAGTACTTC.